This section outlines one TCR beta chain sequence together with its context. Its cognate antigen is unknown. The entry originates in a study of CD8+ T cells in alopecia areata. Whole-study context: Treated patients were dosed with oral tofacitinib, taking 5 to 10 mg twice daily. Study-wide points: Amid tofacitinib therapy, many expanded lesional clones stayed present in scalp and blood.

The CDR3 has 18 residues. CDR1 SEHNR and CDR2 FQNEAQ come from the germline V gene (reference sequence). V was pared by 5 bases and J by 0 bases, with 22 bases between. Extraction and reverse transcription of RNA yielded cDNA as the sequencing template. Repertoires were generated with immunoSEQ multiplex PCR, while TCRdb's copy carries only in-frame clones and drops some. Here the sample spans approximately 110,000 clones, roughly 55% being singletons. The treatment denotes: oral pan-JAK inhibitor, 5-10 mg twice daily. Sorted out of PBMCs were CD4+ T cells and CD8+ T cells. The sample here was CD8+ T cells sorted from blood, taken at week 24, from a patient treated with tofacitinib. This receptor was obtained from a human donor with alopecia areata. The V call is TRBV7-9, the J call TRBJ1-2; D is undetermined. CDR3 DNA sequence: TGTGCCAGCAGCCCTCGCACTAGGGATCAACGTGCTAACTATGGCTACACCTTC. This codes for CASSPRTRDQRANYGYTF.